This note documents a single TCR beta chain sequence. The donors gave bone marrow, and they were healthy. This specimen belongs to a study of cytomegalovirus exposure and HLA in healthy donors. Overall study: Within an early data release were about 90 million unique TCRs drawn from HLA-typed donors.

CDR1 is MGHRA and CDR2 is YSYEKL in the germline V gene. Trimming took 1 base from V and 7 from J; bases not matched to a gene: 10. The CDR3 extends over 17 amino acids. The PCR used 60 Vbeta and 13 Jbeta primers. Clones were read by immunoSEQ multiplex PCR, and TCRdb kept only the in-frame ones, dropping some. The sample carries 150,000 to 200,000 clones, 75% to 85% recorded once. The sequencing sample was made of PBMCs. This TCR was sampled from a girl aged 2-10 years in good health and CMV-seropositive. The J gene is TRBJ2-2, the V gene TRBV4-1, with 9 bases identical to TRBD2. CDR3 loop: CASSQGSGTSLGGELFF. The DNA of the CDR3 is TGCGCCAGCAGCCAAGGCTCCGGGACTAGCTTGGGCGGGGAGCTGTTTTTT.